Listed below are T cell receptor beta chains from one sample, sequenced in a study of T cells after yellow fever vaccination. Via MiXCR, TCRdb re-called the 5' RACE reads, giving one row per CDR3 protein. The data show a few hundred thousand distinct CDR3 sequences, roughly a sixth seen once. Sequencing was performed on PBMCs, taken 4 to 5 days after the first yellow fever vaccination. The receptors here all came from a man younger than 35 who received the YFV17D yellow fever vaccine. CDR3s include the opening cysteine and the closing phenylalanine or tryptophan.

j_call | v_call | cdr3_length | cdr3_aa
TRBJ2-1 | TRBV9 | 13 | CASSVVGFDEQFF
TRBJ1-5 | TRBV4-3 | 14 | CASSQDYSNQPQHF
TRBJ2-2 | TRBV7-3 | 14 | CASSPNGNTGELFF
TRBJ2-5 | TRBV2 | 14 | CASSPTSGWETQYF
TRBJ1-6 | TRBV11-2 | 15 | CASSQRTGDNSPLHF
TRBJ2-1 | TRBV20-1 | 17 | CSAPSERGTSSYNEQFF
TRBJ1-1 | TRBV5-1 | 14 | CASSPSSSDTEAFF
TRBJ1-5 | TRBV7-2 | 14 | CASSLLDNNQPQHF
TRBJ2-3 | TRBV20-1 | 15 | CSARDLDSGTDTQYF
TRBJ1-5 | TRBV12-5 | 15 | CASGLAAGSNQPQHF
TRBJ1-2 | TRBV19 | 12 | CASLSGDYGYTF
TRBJ1-1 | TRBV12-3/TRBV12-4 | 13 | CASSLRANTEAFF
TRBJ1-1 | TRBV5-5 | 15 | CASTDPGQGGTEAFF
TRBJ1-4 | TRBV4-1 | 15 | CASSPAGTENEKLFF
TRBJ2-1 | TRBV25-1 | 15 | CASSDDRTVHNEQFF
TRBJ1-4 | TRBV7-9 | 13 | CASLQGFGEKLFF
TRBJ2-6 | TRBV11-2 | 18 | CASSRRTSGAPGANVLTF
TRBJ2-1 | TRBV2 | 12 | CASTVLGNEQFF
TRBJ2-2 | TRBV24-1 | 12 | CATSGVTGELFF
TRBJ2-3 | TRBV6-2/TRBV6-3 | 14 | CASRRGAGGDTQYF
TRBJ2-3 | TRBV7-6 | 13 | CASSPDRRDTQYF
TRBJ1-4 | TRBV6-1 | 15 | CASSLDGKTNEKLFF
TRBJ2-4 | TRBV6-2/TRBV6-3 | 13 | CASSLSTGVVQYF
TRBJ1-6 | TRBV10-3 | 19 | CAISESKVSDRAYSPPLHF
TRBJ1-6 | TRBV20-1 | 13 | CSALRSLGTPLHF
TRBJ2-1 | TRBV7-2 | 17 | CASSLGVVSGGSDEQFF
TRBJ2-7 | TRBV27 | 15 | CASSLYPTPSYEQYF
TRBJ2-5 | TRBV5-1 | 15 | CASSAAGTTEETQYF
TRBJ2-7 | TRBV5-1 | 13 | CASSLGGGNEQYF
TRBJ1-2 | TRBV11-2 | 16 | CASTHVRQGANYGYTF
TRBJ2-7 | TRBV27 | 14 | CASSLTRRTYEQYF
TRBJ1-5 | TRBV5-6 | 14 | CASSLYKINQPQHF
TRBJ2-2 | TRBV4-3 | 16 | CASSQEPTHYTGELFF
TRBJ1-1 | TRBV29-1 | 16 | CSVEGFPGRMNTEAFF
TRBJ1-6 | TRBV5-4 | 16 | CASSTPTGGANSPLHF
TRBJ1-5 | TRBV3-1 | 15 | CASSQGGMANQPQHF
TRBJ2-5 | TRBV11-2 | 16 | CASSSITAGGGETQYF
TRBJ1-4 | TRBV28 | 17 | CASSHKQGARANEKLFF
TRBJ2-1 | TRBV9 | 16 | CASSGRLAGVYNEQFF
TRBJ2-1 | TRBV7-7 | 15 | CASSLGTSPYNEQFF
TRBJ2-3 | TRBV5-1 | 15 | CASSFGQGAADTQYF
TRBJ2-2 | TRBV7-8 | 18 | CASSSTTPGLMNTGELFF
TRBJ2-3 | TRBV30 | 15 | CAWSPDSLPPDTQYF
TRBJ2-3 | TRBV6-4 | 8 | CASDTQYF
TRBJ1-2 | TRBV3-1 | 14 | CASSRMTLNYGYTF
TRBJ2-1 | TRBV29-1 | 12 | CSGSGGNNEQFF
TRBJ2-5 | TRBV12-3/TRBV12-4 | 13 | CASRPTGKETQYF
TRBJ2-1 | TRBV5-1 | 15 | CASSPRAASYNEQFF
TRBJ2-1 | TRBV5-1 | 20 | CASSTPGLAGDISSYNEQFF
TRBJ2-7 | TRBV4-1 | 15 | CASSQYVRDNGEQYF